This section outlines one T cell receptor (beta chain) sequence together with its context. With V trimmed by 4 bases and J by 1 base, 6 bases remained unmatched. Germline values: CDR1 SGHKS, CDR2 YYEKEE (reference sequence). This CDR3 contains 15 residues. The record originates from a study of T cell responses to AZD1222 COVID-19 vaccine. Measured with immunoSEQ multiplex PCR; TCRdb has only the in-frame clones, and not every one. This sample has some 170,000 clones, with roughly 94% found just once. Second doses were pooled across both intervals (about 4 or about 12 weeks). The specimen comprised peripheral blood, sampled 28 days after the second AZD1222 dose. The chain is built from TRBV5-5 and TRBJ2-5; TRBD1 matches at 8 bases. The clonotype was recovered from an adult who received the AZD1222 COVID-19 vaccine. The CDR3 spells CASSHLGQAQETQYF. Here the CDR3 DNA reads TGTGCCAGCAGCCATCTGGGACAGGCCCAAGAGACCCAGTACTTC. Together with reference TRBV5-5 and TRBJ2-5, the CDR3 gives the full variable domain: DAGVTQSPTHLIKTRGQQVTLRCSPISGHKSVSWYQQVLGQGPQFIFQYYEKEERGRGNFPDRFSARQFPNYSSELNVNALLLGDSALYLCASSHLGQAQETQYFGPGTRLLVL.